Listed below are T cell receptor beta chains from one sample, sequenced in a study of vaccination and CD4 T cells after COVID-19. TCRdb reprocessed the PCR reads via MiXCR and lists one record per CDR3 protein. The data show about 20,000 distinct CDR3 sequences, around 46% seen once. These TCRs' antigens remain unknown. The sequencing here drew on CD4+ T cells from blood, cultured in vitro, taken after SARS-CoV-2 vaccination. These receptors were collected from a human donor who had recovered from COVID-19. CDR3s include the opening cysteine and the closing phenylalanine or tryptophan. A D gene is named only where the DNA matches it firmly. Rows may omit the clone size; those that give it use once, few, many or a size class.

abundance: few; d_gene: .; v_gene: TRBV20-1; j_gene: TRBJ1-5; CDR3nt: TGCAGTGCTACACTAGAACAGGGTCTGGCGCAGCCCCAGCATTTT; CDR3aa: CSATLEQGLAQPQHF
abundance: few; d_gene: .; v_gene: TRBV20-1; j_gene: TRBJ2-1; CDR3nt: TGCAGTGCTCCCTCCAACGACCCGGGGCAGGGAAATGAGCAGTTCTTC; CDR3aa: CSAPSNDPGQGNEQFF
abundance: .; d_gene: TRBD1; v_gene: TRBV9; j_gene: TRBJ1-1; CDR3nt: TGTGCCAGCAGCGATCCGGGACAGGGCCGCCCGAACACTGAAGCTTTCTTT; CDR3aa: CASSDPGQGRPNTEAFF
abundance: once; d_gene: .; v_gene: TRBV5-4; j_gene: TRBJ2-1; CDR3nt: TGTGCCAGCAGCTTGGCCATGAGAGGGGACCTGCACAATGAGCAGTTCTTC; CDR3aa: CASSLAMRGDLHNEQFF
abundance: .; d_gene: TRBD1; v_gene: TRBV10-1; j_gene: TRBJ2-5; CDR3nt: TGCGCCAGCAGCAGGGGGCGATTGGAGACCCAGTACTTC; CDR3aa: CASSRGRLETQYF
abundance: .; d_gene: TRBD2; v_gene: TRBV20-1; j_gene: TRBJ2-1; CDR3nt: TGCAGTGCTAGAGATTGGGGGACTAGCCGGTTCTTC; CDR3aa: CSARDWGTSRFF
abundance: .; d_gene: .; v_gene: TRBV11-3; j_gene: TRBJ2-5; CDR3nt: TGTGCCAGCAGCTTTGTTCGCCAAGAGGCCCAGTACTTC; CDR3aa: CASSFVRQEAQYF
abundance: .; d_gene: .; v_gene: TRBV19; j_gene: TRBJ1-1; CDR3nt: TGTGCCAGTAGTATGGAGGGGCAACTAGAAGCTTTCTTT; CDR3aa: CASSMEGQLEAFF
abundance: few; d_gene: .; v_gene: TRBV5-4; j_gene: TRBJ1-2; CDR3nt: TGTGCCAGCAGCTTGGGCGGTGGTCAGGGGTTGCACTATGGCTACACCTTC; CDR3aa: CASSLGGGQGLHYGYTF
abundance: .; d_gene: .; v_gene: TRBV2; j_gene: TRBJ1-2; CDR3nt: TGTGCCAGCAGTGAGGACGGCTATGGCTACACCTTC; CDR3aa: CASSEDGYGYTF
abundance: .; d_gene: .; v_gene: TRBV27; j_gene: TRBJ2-5; CDR3nt: TGTGCCAGCAGTTTTTCCGGGGCGGTAGAGACCCAGTACTTC; CDR3aa: CASSFSGAVETQYF
abundance: few; d_gene: .; v_gene: TRBV20-1; j_gene: TRBJ2-3; CDR3nt: TGCAGTGCTAGAGATCGAGGGTTGGGTACAGATACGCAGTATTTT; CDR3aa: CSARDRGLGTDTQYF
abundance: .; d_gene: .; v_gene: TRBV20-1; j_gene: TRBJ2-3; CDR3nt: TGCAGTGCGTGTATCCCGGGCACAGATACGCAGTATTTT; CDR3aa: CSACIPGTDTQYF
abundance: .; d_gene: .; v_gene: TRBV5-6; j_gene: TRBJ1-6; CDR3nt: TGTGCCAGCAGCTTGTACAGGAATCATTCACCCCTCCACTTT; CDR3aa: CASSLYRNHSPLHF
abundance: once; d_gene: .; v_gene: TRBV4-2; j_gene: TRBJ1-2; CDR3nt: TGTGCCAGCAGCCAAGGACTTAGCCCCATTTGGGGCTACACCTTC; CDR3aa: CASSQGLSPIWGYTF
abundance: few; d_gene: .; v_gene: TRBV20-1; j_gene: TRBJ2-7; CDR3nt: TGCAGTGCTAGGAGACAGCCGTCCTACGAGCAGTACTTC; CDR3aa: CSARRQPSYEQYF
abundance: .; d_gene: TRBD1; v_gene: TRBV6-1; j_gene: TRBJ1-2; CDR3nt: TGTGCCAGCAGCCGGAACCGACAGGGTTACTATGGCTACACCTTC; CDR3aa: CASSRNRQGYYGYTF
abundance: .; d_gene: TRBD1; v_gene: TRBV19; j_gene: TRBJ1-1; CDR3nt: TGTGCCAGTAGTATCCCCCTCGGGACAGGGGCGAACACTGAAGCTTTCTTT; CDR3aa: CASSIPLGTGANTEAFF
abundance: once; d_gene: .; v_gene: TRBV9; j_gene: TRBJ1-1; CDR3nt: TGTGCCAGCAGCGAGAGGCAGAACACTGAAGCTTTCTTT; CDR3aa: CASSERQNTEAFF
abundance: few; d_gene: TRBD1; v_gene: TRBV2; j_gene: TRBJ1-2; CDR3nt: TGTGCCAGCAGGGACAGGGGGCCGGGCTACACCTTC; CDR3aa: CASRDRGPGYTF
abundance: .; d_gene: .; v_gene: TRBV5-6; j_gene: TRBJ1-5; CDR3nt: TGTGCCAGCACCTCGGGTGTTGGGAATCAGCCCCAGCATTTT; CDR3aa: CASTSGVGNQPQHF
abundance: few; d_gene: .; v_gene: TRBV6-5; j_gene: TRBJ2-7; CDR3nt: TGTGCCAGCAGTTACAGTCGGGGGGAGCAGTACTTC; CDR3aa: CASSYSRGEQYF
abundance: .; d_gene: TRBD2; v_gene: TRBV11-3; j_gene: TRBJ2-7; CDR3nt: TGTGCCAGCAGCTCTAGCGGAGGAATCTCCTACGAGCAGTACTTC; CDR3aa: CASSSSGGISYEQYF
abundance: few; d_gene: .; v_gene: TRBV20-1; j_gene: TRBJ1-5; CDR3nt: TGCAGTGCTAGAGGCAGGGTGGGACAGCCCCAGCATTTT; CDR3aa: CSARGRVGQPQHF
abundance: .; d_gene: .; v_gene: TRBV5-5; j_gene: TRBJ1-5; CDR3nt: TGTGCCAGCAGCTTACTTGGTTTTCGTGACCCGGATCAGCCCCAGCATTTT; CDR3aa: CASSLLGFRDPDQPQHF
abundance: few; d_gene: .; v_gene: TRBV2; j_gene: TRBJ1-6; CDR3nt: TGTGCCAGCAGTTCCCAGGGTCTAGAATCACCCCTCCACTTT; CDR3aa: CASSSQGLESPLHF
abundance: .; d_gene: .; v_gene: TRBV7-6; j_gene: TRBJ1-6; CDR3nt: TGTGCCAGCAGTCTCGGAGGGGTAGGGCATAATTCACCCCTCCACTTT; CDR3aa: CASSLGGVGHNSPLHF
abundance: .; d_gene: TRBD1; v_gene: TRBV6-2/TRBV6-3; j_gene: TRBJ2-5; CDR3nt: TGTGCCAGCAGTTACATCAGGGGGCGGAGGGAGACCCAGTACTTC; CDR3aa: CASSYIRGRRETQYF
abundance: .; d_gene: TRBD2; v_gene: TRBV20-1; j_gene: TRBJ2-3; CDR3nt: TGCAGCCTCGTAGCGGGAAGCACAGATACGCAGTATTTT; CDR3aa: CSLVAGSTDTQYF
abundance: few; d_gene: .; v_gene: TRBV19; j_gene: TRBJ1-5; CDR3nt: TGTGCCAGTAGTATAGAAAGGGCTCAGGGAAGCAATCAGCCCCAGCATTTT; CDR3aa: CASSIERAQGSNQPQHF
abundance: .; d_gene: TRBD1; v_gene: TRBV6-1; j_gene: TRBJ1-5; CDR3nt: TGTGCCAGCAGCCAAGGACAGGGCGTAAGTCAGCCCCAGCATTTT; CDR3aa: CASSQGQGVSQPQHF